The T cell receptor beta chain under discussion was sequenced for a study of shared clonotypes between healthy human individuals. Germline CDR1 is LGHNA and CDR2 is YSLEER. The J segment lost 4 bases and the V segment lost 3 bases, leaving 14 bases of the junction unmatched. The CDR3 consists of 18 residues. Methods used by the authors: ImmunoSEQ only sent back junction sequences with no quality scores, so filtering was done differently. The protocol was immunoSEQ multiplex PCR, while the TCRdb copy is restricted to in-frame clones and leaves out a portion. V, J and clone size derive from that table, while D and trimming were established from the DNA sequence. The sample contains just under 95,000 clones, 68% of which appear only once.

This TCR was sampled from a man aged 25-45 years in good health. The rearrangement uses TRBV4-3 and TRBJ2-3, with 9 bases fitting TRBD1. The specimen sequenced was memory CD8+ T cells sorted from blood. Described subset: CD45RO+ cells pooled with CCR7-negative TemRA cells. CDR3 in amino acids: CASSHNRGDRVSPDTQYF. In nucleotides, the CDR3 is TGCGCCAGCAGCCATAATCGGGGGGACAGGGTTTCTCCAGATACGCAGTATTTT.